The entry that follows covers one T cell receptor beta chain sequence. This sample was included in a study of blood T cell repertoires in COVID-19. Study information: The cDNA or gDNA used as material had been derived from T cells, B-cell-depleted T cells, or PBMCs.

This CDR3 is built from 15 residues. Germline V gene lookup returns CDR1 MNHEY and CDR2 SVGAGI. V lost 6 bases, J lost 0 bases, and 14 bases lay in between. Only in-frame clones appear in the TCRdb table, and some are missing; sequencing was by immunoSEQ multiplex PCR. The data contain about 310,000 clones, 80% to 90% of them singletons. The V and J genes are TRBV6-5 and TRBJ1-1, with D possibly TRBD1 on 6 matching bases. The clonotype originates from a man aged 25-45 years who had recovered from COVID-19. Input material: PBMCs or T cells enriched from blood (not recorded which). CDR3 residues: CASRPGQTLNTEAFF. The CDR3 nucleotides are TGTGCCAGCAGACCTGGACAGACCTTGAACACTGAAGCTTTCTTT.